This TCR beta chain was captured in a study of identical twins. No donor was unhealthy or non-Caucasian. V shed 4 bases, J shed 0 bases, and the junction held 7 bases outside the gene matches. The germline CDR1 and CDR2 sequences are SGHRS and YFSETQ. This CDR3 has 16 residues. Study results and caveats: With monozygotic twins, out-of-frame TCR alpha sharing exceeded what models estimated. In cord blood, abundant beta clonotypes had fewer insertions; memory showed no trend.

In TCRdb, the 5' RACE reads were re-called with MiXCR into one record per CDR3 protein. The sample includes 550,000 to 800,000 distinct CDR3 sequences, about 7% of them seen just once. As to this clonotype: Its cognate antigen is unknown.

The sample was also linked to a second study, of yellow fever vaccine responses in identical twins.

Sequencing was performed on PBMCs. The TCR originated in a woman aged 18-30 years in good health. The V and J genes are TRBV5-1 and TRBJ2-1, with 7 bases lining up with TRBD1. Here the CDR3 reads CASSIRTGYSYNEQFF. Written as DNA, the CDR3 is TGCGCCAGCAGCATAAGGACAGGCTACTCCTACAATGAGCAGTTCTTC.